This TCR beta chain was recovered during a study of identical twins. There are 14 residues in the CDR3. CDR1 and CDR2 (germline): SGHNT, YENEEA. V lost 4 bases, J lost 2 bases, and 3 bases stayed unmatched. TCRdb called the 5' RACE reads again in MiXCR, with one record for every CDR3 protein. The sample has about 530,000 distinct CDR3 sequences, about a fifth seen once. Only a few counts were recorded for this clonotype. These same records also appear under a second study, on yellow fever vaccine responses in identical twins.

The sequence came from a woman aged 18-29 years in good health. The chain has TRBV11-3 and TRBJ1-2; 8 bases map to TRBD1. The material sequenced was CD4+ T cells sorted from blood. The CDR3 nucleotides are TGTGCCAGCAGCTACAGGGGGTCCAACTATGGCTACACCTTC. It yields the protein CASSYRGSNYGYTF.